Following are 20 T cell receptor beta chains from one sample sequenced in a study of identical twins. One entry per CDR3 protein results from TCRdb running MiXCR on the 5' RACE reads. The sample lists around 240,000 distinct CDR3 sequences; roughly 10% were seen once. Input material: memory T cells sorted from blood. Receptors were obtained from a man aged 45 to 65 in good health.

The V gene is TRBV5-5, the J gene TRBJ2-1; D may be TRBD2 (5 bases). Germline CDR1 and CDR2: SGHKS and YYEKEE (reference sequence). The CDR3 loop spans 13 amino acids. Trimming removed 4 bases from V and 9 bases from J, with 14 bases in between. The CDR3 DNA is TGTGCCAGCAGCCGGGGAGCCAGCCCTGAGCAGTTCTTC. This gives the protein CASSRGASPEQFF.

This clonotype was observed many times. The gene calls are TRBV4-3 and TRBJ1-2, with 8 bases matching TRBD1. V lost 1 base to trimming and J lost 5 bases; unmatched junction nucleotides: 0. Germline V gene data show CDR1 as LGHNA and CDR2 as YSLEER. The CDR3 consists of 13 residues. CDR3 bases: TGCGCCAGCAGCCAAGGACAGGGGTATGGCTACACCTTC. Translated, it gives CASSQGQGYGYTF.

This clonotype was observed many times. The V gene is TRBV24-1, the J gene TRBJ2-3; TRBD2 aligns across 8 bases. CDR1 is KGHDR and CDR2 is SFDVKD in the germline V gene. The CDR3 length is 15 residues. V was pared by 4 bases and J by 2 bases, with 4 bases of the junction left unmatched. CDR3 bases: TGTGCCACCAGTGACTCGGGAGGGTTCACAGATACGCAGTATTTT. Encoded protein: CATSDSGGFTDTQYF.

The chain joins TRBV11-2 to TRBJ2-5, with D unresolved. CDR3 size: 17 residues. Looked up from germline, CDR1 is SGHAT and CDR2 is FQNNGV. Between the trimmed V and J ends, which lost 0 bases and 5 bases, there was a span of 19 bases. CDR3 coding DNA: TGTGCCAGCAGCTTAGATTTGGGCCGTTGGGGTGCTGAGACCCAGTACTTC. This gives the protein CASSLDLGRWGAETQYF.

In this sample, this clonotype turned up many times. V is TRBV27 and J is TRBJ2-1, with D perhaps assigned TRBD1 or TRBD2 (6 bases each). The V gene's germline CDR1 is MNHEY and CDR2 SMNVEV (reference sequence). The CDR3 extends over 18 amino acids. Trimming took off 4 bases at V and 3 bases at J, with 22 bases between the two ends. The CDR3 bases are TGTGCCAGCAGTTGGTTATCTGGGGGGCAGGGCCTCTACAATGAGCAGTTCTTC. It translates to CASSWLSGGQGLYNEQFF.

The chain has TRBV4-2 and TRBJ2-5; 7 bases match TRBD1. Germline V CDR1 and CDR2: LGHNA, YNFKEQ. The V and J ends lost 6 bases and 5 bases, in that order; junction bases with no gene match: 18. This CDR3 has 17 amino acids. CDR3 amino acids: CASSPMGRNRGYETQYF. CDR3 coding DNA: TGTGCCAGCAGTCCGATGGGACGAAACAGGGGTTATGAGACCCAGTACTTC.

This clonotype was seen ten or more times. This chain links TRBV5-8 with TRBJ2-1; D is possibly TRBD1 (6 bases). This CDR3 spans 16 amino acids. Germline assignment: CDR1 SGHTS and CDR2 YDEGEE. The ends were cut back, 4 bases at V and 0 bases at J, with 14 bases in the middle. The CDR3 nucleotides read TGTGCCAGCAGCCTGGTGGGACAAAGCTCCTACAATGAGCAGTTCTTC. It is translated as CASSLVGQSSYNEQFF. The full variable domain, with the rest looked up from reference TRBV5-8 and TRBJ2-1, is EAGVTQSPTHLIKTRGQQATLRCSPISGHTSVYWYQQALGLGLQFLLWYDEGEERNRGNFPPRFSGRQFPNYSSELNVNALELEDSALYLCASSLVGQSSYNEQFFGPGTRLTVL.

This rearrangement joins TRBV5-1 to TRBJ2-6; TRBD1 matches 8 bases. This CDR3 spans 15 amino acids. Germline loops: CDR1 SGHRS, CDR2 YFSETQ. V shed 4 bases, J shed 2 bases, and the junction held 2 bases outside the gene matches. The CDR3 protein is CASSPGGPGANVLTF. For the CDR3, the DNA is TGCGCCAGCAGCCCAGGGGGCCCTGGGGCCAACGTCCTGACTTTC.

This clonotype was found a few times. The chain combines TRBV20-1 with TRBJ2-7, with 7 positions matching TRBD1. Germline V gives CDR1 DFQATT, CDR2 SNEGSKA (reference sequence). Unmatched junction bases numbered 9, after V lost 1 base and J lost 3 bases. The CDR3 contains 15 residues. CDR3 protein: CSARGPGDSYYEQYF. As DNA, the CDR3 is TGCAGTGCTAGAGGCCCAGGGGACAGTTACTACGAGCAGTACTTC.

V usage is TRBV10-2 and J usage is TRBJ2-7, with 7 bases fitting TRBD1. V lost 8 bases to trimming and J lost 2 bases; unmatched junction nucleotides: 9. Germline loops: CDR1 WSHSY, CDR2 SAAADI. There are 14 residues in the CDR3. CDR3: CASSGGQTTYEQYF. For the CDR3, the DNA is TGCGCCAGCTCTGGGGGACAGACAACCTACGAGCAGTACTTC.

This clonotype appeared a few times. The chain carries TRBV29-1 and TRBJ2-2, with 7 nucleotides matching TRBD1. Germline values: CDR1 SQVTM, CDR2 ANQGSEA. V shed 1 base and J 2 bases; nucleotides not matched to a gene: 4. The CDR3 consists of 15 residues. The CDR3 DNA is TGCAGCGTTGAAGGTCCAGGGGGAAACACCGGGGAGCTGTTTTTT. This sequence encodes CSVEGPGGNTGELFF.

This clonotype has at least ten counts. The chain links TRBV6-5 to TRBJ2-2; D possibly uses TRBD1 or TRBD2 (5 bases each). Deletions cut 7 bases from V and 7 bases from J, with 16 bases between. Germline V gene data show CDR1 as MNHEY and CDR2 as SVGAGI. The CDR3 is 14 amino acids. CDR3 sequence: CASNFGAQIGELFF. The CDR3 DNA reads as TGTGCCAGCAATTTCGGGGCACAAATCGGGGAGCTGTTTTTT.

This clonotype was observed many times. This chain joins TRBV4-1 and TRBJ1-1; tentatively, D is TRBD1 (5 bases). Trimming took off 0 bases at V and 8 bases at J, with 13 bases between the two ends. CDR1 is MGHRA, CDR2 YSYEKL, per germline. CDR3 length: 14 residues. The CDR3: CASSQDRDPGEAFF. DNA of the CDR3: TGCGCCAGCAGCCAAGATCGGGACCCGGGAGAAGCTTTCTTT.

The chain is built from TRBV7-9 and TRBJ2-3; 11 nucleotides line up with TRBD2. Germline CDR1 and CDR2: SEHNR and FQNEAQ (reference sequence). Trimming at V came to 3 bases and at J to 6 bases, leaving 8 bases not matched to a gene. The CDR3 runs to 16 residues. The CDR3 DNA is TGTGCCAGCAGCTTCTTTAGCGGGGGGGCCGGGGATACGCAGTATTTT. As protein: CASSFFSGGAGDTQYF.

This clonotype came up a few times. The gene calls are TRBV3-1 and TRBJ1-2; 9 positions match TRBD1. The CDR3 runs 13 residues. J was trimmed by 8 bases and V by 3 bases; bases with no gene match: 4. The germline V gene has CDR1 LGHDT and CDR2 YNNKEL (reference sequence). DNA of the CDR3: TGTGCCAGCAGCCACGGGACAGGGCGAGGCTACACCTTC. Its protein product is CASSHGTGRGYTF.

The chain couples TRBV29-1 to TRBJ2-2; 9 bases agree with TRBD2. This CDR3 region has 13 residues. Looked up from germline, CDR1 is SQVTM and CDR2 is ANQGSEA. The J segment lost 5 bases and the V segment lost 7 bases, leaving 5 bases of the junction unmatched. CDR3 DNA: TGCAGCGCGGGGACTAGCAGGACCGGGGAGCTGTTTTTT. Protein: CSAGTSRTGELFF.

The sample holds many counts of this clonotype. The V and J genes are TRBV20-1 and TRBJ1-5; 7 bases line up with TRBD1. The germline gives CDR1 DFQATT, CDR2 SNEGSKA (reference sequence). Germline trimming cut 0 bases from V and 6 bases from J; bases unmatched to any gene: 8. The CDR3 has 15 amino acids. CDR3: CSAREGGGAGQPQHF. In nucleotides, the CDR3 is TGCAGTGCTAGAGAGGGAGGGGGCGCAGGTCAGCCCCAGCATTTT.

The table lists this clonotype with many counts. The chain has TRBV18 and TRBJ2-1; perhaps TRBD1 as D (6 bases). The CDR3 totals 13 residues. Germline CDR1 reads KGHSH; CDR2 reads LQKENI. V was cut by 3 bases and J by 10 bases, with 13 bases left in between. CDR3 DNA: TGTGCCAGCTCACCGACGCTTCAGGGGGAGCAGTTCTTC. Translation: CASSPTLQGEQFF.

The rearrangement uses TRBV20-1 and TRBJ1-2; 9 bases match TRBD1. The CDR3 extends over 13 amino acids. Trimming took 3 bases from V and 3 from J; bases not matched to a gene: 2. CDR1 DFQATT and CDR2 SNEGSKA come from the germline V gene (reference sequence). In DNA form, the CDR3 reads TGCAGTGCTAGGGGGGACAGGGACTATGGCTACACCTTC. Protein sequence: CSARGDRDYGYTF.

This clonotype was seen only a few times. The chain uses TRBV6-5 and TRBJ2-3; D unclear. V was trimmed by 0 bases and J by 0 bases, leaving 7 bases between them. Germline CDR1 MNHEY, CDR2 SVGAGI. This CDR3 region has 15 residues. The CDR3 nucleotides read TGTGCCAGCAGTTACTCGATACCAAGCACAGATACGCAGTATTTT. This translates into CASSYSIPSTDTQYF.